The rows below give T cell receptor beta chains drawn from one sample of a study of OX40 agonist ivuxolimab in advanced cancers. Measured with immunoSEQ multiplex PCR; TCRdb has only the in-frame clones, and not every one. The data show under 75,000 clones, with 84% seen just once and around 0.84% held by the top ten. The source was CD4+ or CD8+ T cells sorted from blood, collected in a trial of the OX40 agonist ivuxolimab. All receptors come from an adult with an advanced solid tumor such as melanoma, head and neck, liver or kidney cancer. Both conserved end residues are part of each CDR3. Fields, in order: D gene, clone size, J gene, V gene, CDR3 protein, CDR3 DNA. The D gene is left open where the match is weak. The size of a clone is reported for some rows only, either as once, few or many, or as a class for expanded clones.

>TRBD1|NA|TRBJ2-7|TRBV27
CASSFGQGAGEQYF
TGTGCCAGCAGTTTCGGACAGGGGGCGGGCGAGCAGTACTTC
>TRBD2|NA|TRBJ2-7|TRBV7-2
CASSFSSGGSAYEQYF
TGTGCCAGCAGCTTCTCTAGCGGGGGGAGCGCCTACGAGCAGTACTTC
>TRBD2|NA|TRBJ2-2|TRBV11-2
CASSSAGGESTGELFF
TGTGCCAGCAGCTCCGCGGGAGGCGAGAGCACCGGGGAGCTGTTTTTT
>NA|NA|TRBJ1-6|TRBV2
CASNLGPNSPLHF
TGTGCCAGCAACCTCGGACCTAATTCACCCCTCCACTTT
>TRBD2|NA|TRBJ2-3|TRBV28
CASSLTSGSLDTQYF
TGTGCCAGCAGTCTGACTAGCGGGAGTTTAGATACGCAGTATTTT
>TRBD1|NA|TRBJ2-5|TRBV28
CASSSWDRGRETQYF
TGTGCCAGCAGCTCCTGGGACAGGGGGAGAGAGACCCAGTACTTC
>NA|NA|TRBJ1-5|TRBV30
CAWSVLEGLQPQHF
TGTGCCTGGAGTGTACTAGAGGGGTTGCAGCCCCAGCATTTT
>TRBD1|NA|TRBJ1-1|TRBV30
CAWSVLAGAGGAFF
TGTGCCTGGAGTGTACTGGCAGGGGCAGGGGGAGCTTTCTTT
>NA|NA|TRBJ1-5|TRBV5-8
CASSLGQGMNQPQHF
TGTGCCAGCAGCTTGGGTCAGGGAATGAATCAGCCCCAGCATTTT
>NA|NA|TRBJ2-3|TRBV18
CASSRDSTDTQYF
TGTGCCAGCTCCCGGGACAGCACAGATACGCAGTATTTT
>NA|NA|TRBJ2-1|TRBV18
CASSRGAREVGEQFF
TGTGCCAGCTCACGAGGGGCGCGTGAGGTGGGTGAGCAGTTCTTC
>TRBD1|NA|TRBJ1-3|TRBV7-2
CASSLGGTGNVGNTIYF
TGTGCCAGCAGCTTAGGGGGGACAGGGAATGTTGGAAACACCATATATTTT
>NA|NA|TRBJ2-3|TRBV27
CASSLSTSTDTQYF
TGTGCCAGCAGTTTATCGACCAGCACAGATACGCAGTATTTT
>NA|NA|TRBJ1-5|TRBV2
CASYSGQDGQPQHF
TGTGCCTCCTATTCGGGGCAGGATGGTCAGCCCCAGCATTTT
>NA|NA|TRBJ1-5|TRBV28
CASSLRLKVSTQPQHF
TGTGCCAGCAGTTTACGGTTGAAGGTATCGACTCAGCCCCAGCATTTT
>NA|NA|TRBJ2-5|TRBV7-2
CASSLAWQETQYF
TGTGCCAGCAGCTTAGCGTGGCAGGAGACCCAGTACTTC
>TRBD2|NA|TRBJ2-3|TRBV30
CAWSMASGGFTDTQYF
TGTGCCTGGAGTATGGCCAGCGGGGGTTTCACAGATACGCAGTATTTT
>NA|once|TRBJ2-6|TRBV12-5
CASAPSGANVLTF
TGTGCTAGTGCCCCCTCTGGGGCCAACGTCCTGACTTTC
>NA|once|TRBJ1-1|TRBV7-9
CASSFLGASTEAFF
TGTGCCAGCAGCTTTCTGGGGGCGAGCACTGAAGCTTTCTTT
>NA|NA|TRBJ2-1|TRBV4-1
CASSQDREGDEQFF
TGCGCCAGCAGCCAAGATCGGGAAGGGGATGAGCAGTTCTTC
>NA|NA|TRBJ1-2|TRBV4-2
CASSQDQNYGYTF
TGTGCCAGCAGCCAAGATCAAAACTATGGCTACACCTTC
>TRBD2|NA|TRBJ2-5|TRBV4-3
CASSQDRGVGETQYF
TGCGCCAGCAGCCAAGATCGGGGGGTCGGGGAGACCCAGTACTTC
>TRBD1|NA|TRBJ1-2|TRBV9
CASRATGGYGYTF
TGTGCCAGCAGAGCTACAGGGGGATATGGCTACACCTTC
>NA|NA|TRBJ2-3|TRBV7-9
CASSLALSDTQYF
TGTGCCAGCAGCTTAGCGCTGTCGGATACGCAGTATTTT
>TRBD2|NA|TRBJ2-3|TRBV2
CASSGLAGGTDTQYF
TGTGCCAGCAGTGGGCTAGCGGGGGGCACAGATACGCAGTATTTT
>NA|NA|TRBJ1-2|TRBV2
CASSEGLTNYGYTF
TGTGCCAGCAGTGAAGGGCTGACTAACTATGGCTACACCTTC
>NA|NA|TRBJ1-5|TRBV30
CAWSMGGDQPQHF
TGTGCCTGGAGTATGGGAGGCGATCAGCCCCAGCATTTT
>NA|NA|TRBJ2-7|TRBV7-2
CASSARDGTYEQYF
TGTGCCAGCAGCGCCCGGGACGGGACCTACGAGCAGTACTTC
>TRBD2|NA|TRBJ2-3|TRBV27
CASSSTSGGGSDTQYF
TGTGCCAGCAGTTCGACTAGCGGGGGAGGATCAGATACGCAGTATTTT
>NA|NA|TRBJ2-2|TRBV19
CASSISETNTGELFF
TGTGCCAGTAGTATTTCCGAGACGAACACCGGGGAGCTGTTTTTT
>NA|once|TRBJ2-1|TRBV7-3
CASSSPTSSYNEQFF
TGTGCCAGCAGCTCCCCCACCAGCTCCTACAATGAGCAGTTCTTC
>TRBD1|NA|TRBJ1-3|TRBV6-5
CASTSTGGGNTIYF
TGTGCCAGCACGAGTACAGGGGGAGGAAACACCATATATTTT
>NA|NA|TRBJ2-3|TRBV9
CASSGRDFNTDTQYF
TGTGCCAGCAGCGGGCGGGACTTTAACACAGATACGCAGTATTTT
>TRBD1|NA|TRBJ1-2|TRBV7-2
CASSPLLKGALYGYTF
TGTGCCAGCAGCCCTCTGTTAAAGGGGGCCCTCTATGGCTACACCTTC
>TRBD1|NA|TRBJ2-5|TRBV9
CASSVGGQTFQETQYF
TGTGCCAGCAGCGTAGGGGGACAGACCTTCCAAGAGACCCAGTACTTC
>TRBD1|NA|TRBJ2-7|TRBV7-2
CASSPRGRGYEQYF
TGTGCCAGCAGCCCCAGAGGCAGGGGGTACGAGCAGTACTTC
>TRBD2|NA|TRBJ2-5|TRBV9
CASSDRTSEQETQYF
TGTGCCAGCAGCGACCGGACTAGCGAACAAGAGACCCAGTACTTC
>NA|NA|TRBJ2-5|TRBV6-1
CASSEAGNQETQYF
TGTGCCAGCAGTGAAGCGGGGAACCAAGAGACCCAGTACTTC
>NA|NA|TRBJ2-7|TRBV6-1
CASITQGGSSYEQYF
TGTGCCAGCATCACCCAGGGGGGCTCTTCCTACGAGCAGTACTTC
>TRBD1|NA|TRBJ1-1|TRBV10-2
CASSDQGETEAFF
TGCGCCAGCAGTGATCAGGGGGAGACTGAAGCTTTCTTT
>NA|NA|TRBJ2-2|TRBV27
CASSPPGRVGLPSTGELFF
TGTGCCAGCAGTCCCCCAGGACGGGTAGGGCTGCCGAGCACCGGGGAGCTGTTTTTT
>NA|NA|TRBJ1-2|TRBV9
CASSVGGRNSYGYTF
TGTGCCAGCAGCGTAGGCGGCCGGAATTCATATGGCTACACCTTC
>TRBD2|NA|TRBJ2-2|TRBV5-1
CASSPRTSGYPNTGELFF
TGCGCCAGCAGCCCGCGGACTAGCGGGTACCCGAACACCGGGGAGCTGTTTTTT
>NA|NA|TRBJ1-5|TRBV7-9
CASSSTVSNQPQHF
TGTGCCAGCAGCTCGACAGTTAGCAATCAGCCCCAGCATTTT
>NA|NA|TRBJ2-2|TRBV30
CAWSVRSGSGELFF
TGTGCCTGGAGTGTACGGTCAGGGTCCGGGGAGCTGTTTTTT
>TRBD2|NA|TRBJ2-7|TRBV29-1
CSVARAGGHYEQYF
TGCAGCGTCGCTCGGGCGGGGGGGCACTACGAGCAGTACTTC
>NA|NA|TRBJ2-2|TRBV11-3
CASSQRVGPGELFF
TGTGCCAGCAGCCAAAGGGTTGGACCCGGGGAGCTGTTTTTT
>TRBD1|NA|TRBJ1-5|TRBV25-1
CASSESGTDFSNQPQHF
TGTGCCAGCAGTGAGAGCGGGACAGACTTTAGCAATCAGCCCCAGCATTTT
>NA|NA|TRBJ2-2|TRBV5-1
CASSLALGSTGELFF
TGCGCCAGCAGCTTGGCGCTGGGTTCCACCGGGGAGCTGTTTTTT
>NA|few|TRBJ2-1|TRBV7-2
CASSSLTWEQFF
TGTGCCAGCAGCTCTCTGACCTGGGAGCAGTTCTTC
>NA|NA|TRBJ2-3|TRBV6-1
CASSEFESTDTQYF
TGTGCCAGCAGTGAATTTGAGAGCACAGATACGCAGTATTTT
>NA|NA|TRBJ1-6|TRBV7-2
CASSSPGGLWVSPLHF
TGTGCCAGCAGCTCCCCGGGTGGTCTTTGGGTATCACCCCTCCACTTT
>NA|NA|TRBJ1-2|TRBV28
CASSSTTYGYTF
TGTGCCAGCAGTTCGACAACATATGGCTACACCTTC